Below are 31 T cell receptor beta chains sequenced from a single sample in a study of siplizumab effects on memory and regulatory T cells. Libraries were prepared by immunoSEQ multiplex PCR; TCRdb keeps only in-frame clonotypes and omits some of them. The profile shows around 97,000 clones, roughly 94% of them singletons. Sequenced sample: non-Treg CD4+ T cells sorted from blood. These receptor sequences come from a human donor in good health.

With respect to this clone: An end of the junction does not agree with germline; a read error may underlie this. The CDR3 is CASSPDQATQYF. In nucleotides, the CDR3 is TGTGCCAGCTCACCGGACCAAGCGACCCAGTACTTC. The chain uses TRBV18 and TRBJ2-5, with D unresolved. The CDR3 contains 12 residues. CDR1 and CDR2 (germline): KGHSH, LQKENI.

The gene calls are TRBV19 and TRBJ1-5; 9 bases are a match to TRBD1. Germline V gene data show CDR1 as LNHDA and CDR2 as SQIVND (reference sequence). V gave up 4 bases and J gave up 4 bases; unmatched junction bases: 2. This CDR3 contains 14 residues. CDR3 nucleotides: TGTGCCAGTAGTACGACAGGGGGGAATCAGCCCCAGCATTTT. Its translation is CASSTTGGNQPQHF.

The gene calls are TRBV2 and TRBJ1-2; 8 bases are shared with TRBD1. This CDR3 contains 16 residues. Germline V lookup: CDR1 SNHLY, CDR2 FYNNEI. V dropped 2 bases and J dropped 4; count of bases not matched to a gene: 9. Here the CDR3 DNA reads TGTGCCAGCAGTGAACTCAGGACAGGGACGGTCTATGGCTACACCTTC. Amino acids: CASSELRTGTVYGYTF.

This chain connects TRBV5-1 to TRBJ2-7, with D perhaps assigned TRBD1 or TRBD2 (6 bases each). Trimming cost V 0 bases and J 4 bases, with 17 bases left between them. This CDR3 region has 16 residues. The germline gives CDR1 SGHRS, CDR2 YFSETQ. CDR3 in amino acids: CASSLGGRGGSYEQYF. The CDR3 DNA sequence: TGCGCCAGCAGCTTGGGTGGCAGGGGAGGTTCGTACGAGCAGTACTTC.

J is TRBJ1-2 and V is TRBV7-3; D gene ambiguous. Per germline, CDR1 SGHTA and CDR2 FQGTGA. The CDR3 runs to 12 residues. V was cut by 4 bases and J by 8 bases, with 11 bases left in between. The CDR3 nucleotides are TGTGCCAGCAGCTCTTCTCCGGACGGCTACACCTTC. Translating gives CASSSSPDGYTF.

This chain links TRBV9 with TRBJ1-5, with TRBD1 as a possible D gene (5 bases). The CDR3 loop spans 16 amino acids. The germline V and J ends were trimmed by 4 bases and 4 bases, with 18 bases remaining between them. Germline V gene sequence: CDR1 SGDLS, CDR2 YYNGEE. In DNA, the CDR3 is TGTGCCAGCAGCCCTCTGCGGGCGAGGGGTAATCAGCCCCAGCATTTT. Protein sequence: CASSPLRARGNQPQHF.

The rearrangement uses TRBV6-1 and TRBJ1-2; 8 bases match TRBD1. The ends lost 3 bases at V and 4 bases at J; junction bases unmatched: 7. CDR3 length: 15 residues. Germline assignment: CDR1 MNHNS and CDR2 SASEGT. The CDR3 coding sequence is TGTGCCAGCAGTGATCGAACAGGGGGACCCTATGGCTACACCTTC. Translating gives CASSDRTGGPYGYTF.

The chain has TRBV6-1 and TRBJ2-7; D is ambiguous. Germline CDR1 and CDR2: MNHNS and SASEGT. V dropped 8 bases and J dropped 3 bases, with 20 bases sitting between them. This CDR3 has 15 residues. CDR3 nucleotides: TGTGCCAGCCCAAGGCCCCGGGCAGGAAACTACGAGCAGTACTTC. Its protein is CASPRPRAGNYEQYF.

The chain is built from TRBV4-2 and TRBJ2-2; D gene unclear. This CDR3 is built from 14 residues. Germline V gene data show CDR1 as LGHNA and CDR2 as YNFKEQ. The V end was cut by 3 bases, the J end by 11 bases, with 16 bases between. Here the CDR3 DNA reads TGTGCCAGCAGCCATCAAAGGCAGGCACCCGAGCTGTTTTTT. Its translation: CASSHQRQAPELFF.

The table lists this clone with a count of one. The rearrangement joins TRBV12-2 to TRBJ2-7. TRBV12-2 is given as a pseudogene. There are 16 residues in the CDR3. CDR3 amino acids: CASRGRRTESSYEQYF. In nucleotides, the CDR3 is TGTGCAAGTCGCGGCCGTCGGACCGAAAGCTCCTACGAGCAGTACTTC.

Only one count was recorded for this clone. The rearrangement links TRBV18 to TRBJ1-4, with 7 bases aligning to TRBD1. CDR3 size: 13 residues. Germline values: CDR1 KGHSH, CDR2 LQKENI. Trimming cost V 6 bases and J 8 bases; bases outside gene matches: 6. CDR3 in amino acids: CASSPTGVEKLFF. The CDR3, as DNA: TGTGCCAGCTCGCCAACAGGGGTCGAAAAACTGTTTTTT.

The chain joins TRBV28 to TRBJ2-1; D is perhaps TRBD2 (6 bases). This CDR3 is 13 amino acids long. Trimming shortened V by 9 bases and J by 5 bases, and 14 bases separated the two germline ends. Germline-derived CDR1 and CDR2 are MDHEN and SYDVKM. CDR3 DNA sequence: TGTGCCAGTCGGGGGAGTAGCCACAATGAGCAGTTCTTC. Amino acid sequence: CASRGSSHNEQFF.

V gene TRBV7-2 combines with J gene TRBJ2-3, with 9 nucleotides matching TRBD1. V lost 3 bases, J lost 6 bases, and 4 bases stayed unmatched. Germline assignment: CDR1 SGHTA and CDR2 FQGNSA. This CDR3 has 14 residues. The CDR3 sequence is CASSLTGGRDTQYF. The CDR3 nucleotides read TGTGCCAGCAGCTTGACAGGGGGGCGGGATACGCAGTATTTT.

This clone was observed a single time. The rearrangement uses TRBV28 and TRBJ1-2, with 7 bases lining up with TRBD1. V trimming: 1 base; J trimming: 8 bases; junction bases outside the gene matches: 4. Germline V CDR1 and CDR2: MDHEN, SYDVKM. The CDR3 has 13 residues. The CDR3 sequence is CASSLLQGGGYTF. In DNA, the CDR3 is TGTGCCAGCAGTTTATTGCAGGGGGGCGGCTACACCTTC.

The chain is built from TRBV7-2 and TRBJ2-1, with D possibly matching TRBD1 (6 bases). There are 12 residues in the CDR3. V lost 5 bases and J 11 bases, leaving 13 bases between the germline ends. Germline loops: CDR1 SGHTA, CDR2 FQGNSA. The CDR3 is CASSLERDKQFF. CDR3 DNA: TGTGCCAGCAGCCTCGAACGGGACAAGCAGTTCTTC.

The chain combines TRBV18 with TRBJ2-7; 8 bases are a match to TRBD1. Trimming took 2 bases from V and 3 from J; bases not matched to a gene: 3. Germline V lookup: CDR1 KGHSH, CDR2 LQKENI. The CDR3 contains 14 residues. Written as DNA, the CDR3 is TGTGCCAGCTCACCAGCCGACAGGGGCTACGAGCAGTACTTC. Residues: CASSPADRGYEQYF.

CDR3 amino acids: CASSARQDRAYTNTGELFF. CDR3 DNA: TGTGCCAGCAGCGCAAGGCAGGACAGGGCCTATACGAACACCGGGGAGCTGTTTTTT. This chain uses TRBV7-9 with TRBJ2-2; 8 nucleotides agree with TRBD1. V lost 5 bases to trimming and J lost 0 bases; unmatched junction nucleotides: 14. CDR1 is SEHNR and CDR2 is FQNEAQ in the germline V gene (reference sequence). CDR3 length equals 19 residues.

CDR3 DNA sequence: TGTGCCAGTAGAACCAACAGGGATTCACCCCTCCACTTT. As protein: CASRTNRDSPLHF. The chain has TRBV19 and TRBJ1-6, with D maybe TRBD1 (6 bases). V lost 6 bases to trimming and J lost 8 bases, with 11 bases between them. CDR1 is LNHDA and CDR2 is SQIVND in the germline V gene (reference sequence). CDR3 length: 13 residues.

The chain is built from TRBV2 and TRBJ2-5; D perhaps matches TRBD1 (6 bases). Trimming took 3 bases from V and 3 from J, leaving 20 bases between them. The CDR3 consists of 17 residues. The V gene's germline CDR1 is SNHLY and CDR2 FYNNEI. CDR3 nucleotide sequence: TGTGCCAGCAGTGAGCTAGGTCTAGGACAGAAAAAAGAGACCCAGTACTTC. As protein: CASSELGLGQKKETQYF.

The rearrangement links TRBV7-7 to TRBJ1-5; D not certain. V was pared by 1 base and J by 4 bases, with 5 bases between. The CDR3 length is 13 residues. The V gene's germline CDR1 is SSHAT and CDR2 FNYEAQ (reference sequence). In DNA form, the CDR3 reads TGTGCCAGCAGCTTAGACCTAAATCAGCCCCAGCATTTT. Residues: CASSLDLNQPQHF.

V usage is TRBV4-1 and J usage is TRBJ2-5, with a tentative D call TRBD2 (6 bases). The germline CDR1 and CDR2 sequences are MGHRA and YSYEKL. The CDR3 consists of 19 residues. V shed 1 base and J shed 5 bases, with 26 bases lying between them. The CDR3 here is CASSQVERALGGMRETQYF. CDR3 DNA sequence: TGCGCCAGCAGCCAAGTGGAGAGGGCACTGGGGGGTATGCGGGAGACCCAGTACTTC.

This clone occurred once. The V gene is TRBV5-1, the J gene TRBJ2-1, with D perhaps TRBD2 (6 bases). V was pared by 0 bases and J by 4 bases, with 8 bases between. This CDR3 is 14 amino acids long. Germline V gives CDR1 SGHRS, CDR2 YFSETQ. Written as DNA, the CDR3 is TGCGCCAGCAGCTTGGGCGGGGAGTACAATGAGCAGTTCTTC. Its protein is CASSLGGEYNEQFF.

This clone was counted between two and nine times. This sequence joins TRBV28 and TRBJ2-5; a weak D match, TRBD1 (5 bases). CDR1 MDHEN and CDR2 SYDVKM come from the germline V gene. The CDR3 extends over 14 amino acids. Trimming pared 3 bases from V and 1 base from J, leaving 9 bases between. The CDR3 region is CASSLSRAQETQYF. For the CDR3, the DNA is TGTGCCAGCAGTTTGTCCAGGGCCCAAGAGACCCAGTACTTC. Supplemented by reference TRBV28 and TRBJ2-5, the full variable domain reads DVKVTQSSRYLVKRTGEKVFLECVQDMDHENMFWYRQDPGLGLRLIYFSYDVKMKEKGDIPEGYSVSREKKERFSLILESASTNQTSMYLCASSLSRAQETQYFGPGTRLLVL.

This chain uses TRBV5-1 with TRBJ1-2; TRBD1 is a possible D gene (6 bases). CDR1 SGHRS and CDR2 YFSETQ come from the germline V gene. The ends were cut back, 2 bases at V and 8 bases at J, with 10 bases in the middle. There are 12 residues in the CDR3. CDR3 sequence reads: CASSLQGDGYTF. CDR3 DNA: TGCGCCAGCAGCTTACAGGGCGACGGCTACACCTTC.

The V gene is TRBV4-1, the J gene TRBJ1-6, with D unresolved. The CDR3 has 14 amino acids. The germline gives CDR1 MGHRA, CDR2 YSYEKL. Between the trimmed V and J ends, which lost 5 bases and 9 bases, there was a span of 14 bases. This CDR3 reads CASSAREWGSPLHF. DNA of the CDR3: TGCGCCAGCAGCGCAAGAGAATGGGGTTCACCCCTCCACTTT.

This clone has a single count. The chain recombines TRBV27 with TRBJ2-7; D remains unclear. CDR1 and CDR2 from the germline V gene are MNHEY and SMNVEV (reference sequence). Trimming shortened V by 0 bases and J by 3 bases, and 12 bases separated the two germline ends. CDR3 length: 15 residues. CDR3 sequence reads: CASSLSFSGDYEQYF. The CDR3, as DNA: TGTGCCAGCAGTTTATCTTTCTCGGGTGACTACGAGCAGTACTTC.

J is TRBJ2-1 and V is TRBV5-4; D ambiguous. This CDR3 contains 15 residues. V was clipped by 2 bases and J by 0 bases, with 9 bases between them. Germline CDR1 reads SGHNT; CDR2 reads YYREEE (reference sequence). This chain's CDR3 is CASSLSTSSYNEQFF. The CDR3 DNA reads TGTGCCAGCAGCTTATCCACCAGCTCCTACAATGAGCAGTTCTTC.

V gene TRBV18 combines with J gene TRBJ2-1; D could derive from TRBD1 or TRBD2 (5 bases each). The germline CDR1 and CDR2 sequences are KGHSH and LQKENI. The CDR3 runs to 14 residues. Trimming took 3 bases from V and 3 from J, leaving 9 bases between them. Here the CDR3 reads CASSPGTDYNEQFF. The CDR3 bases are TGTGCCAGCTCACCCGGGACGGACTACAATGAGCAGTTCTTC.

This chain's CDR3 is CSAPSGGLQYF. In DNA, the CDR3 is TGCAGTGCGCCCTCGGGCGGACTTCAGTACTTC. The rearrangement links TRBV20-1 to TRBJ2-4; D is unclear. The V gene's germline CDR1 is DFQATT and CDR2 SNEGSKA (reference sequence). This CDR3 contains 11 residues. V dropped 6 bases and J dropped 11 bases, with 14 bases sitting between them.

This clone was counted a single time. The CDR3 coding sequence is TGTGCCAGCAGCGTCGACAGGGTGGGAAACACCATATATTTT. As protein: CASSVDRVGNTIYF. The chain carries TRBV6-1 and TRBJ1-3; 7 bases align to TRBD1. Germline-derived CDR1 and CDR2 are MNHNS and SASEGT. Trimming at V came to 6 bases and at J to 4 bases, leaving 6 bases not matched to a gene. The CDR3 loop spans 14 amino acids.

The V call is TRBV28, the J call TRBJ1-3, with D perhaps TRBD1 (5 bases). V was cut by 5 bases and J by 5 bases, with 10 bases left in between. CDR3 length: 13 amino acids. Germline V CDR1 and CDR2: MDHEN, SYDVKM. CDR3 nucleotides: TGTGCCAGCAGTCGCGGGGGAAGAAACACCATATATTTT. Residues: CASSRGGRNTIYF.